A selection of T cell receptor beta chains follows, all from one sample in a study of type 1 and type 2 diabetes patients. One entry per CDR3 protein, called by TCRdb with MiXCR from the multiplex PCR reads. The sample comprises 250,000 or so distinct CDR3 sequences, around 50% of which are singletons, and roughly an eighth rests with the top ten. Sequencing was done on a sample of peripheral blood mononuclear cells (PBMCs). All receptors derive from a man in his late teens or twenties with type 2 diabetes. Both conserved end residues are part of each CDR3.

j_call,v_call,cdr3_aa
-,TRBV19,CARRLAGRQQFF
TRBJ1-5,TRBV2,CACRSSIYQPQHF
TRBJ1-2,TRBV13,CASSRTSRGYGYTF
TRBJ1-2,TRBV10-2,CASSAGTGAGYTF
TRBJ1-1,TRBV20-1,CSARAPGNEAFF
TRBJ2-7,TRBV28,CASASLGYNEQYF
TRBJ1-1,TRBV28,CASKGWTSLGAFF
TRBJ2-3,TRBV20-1,CSARGALTDTQYF
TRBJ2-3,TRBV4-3,CASSLQEIRSGRTDTQYF
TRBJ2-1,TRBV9,CASSVGEAGGPFNEQFF
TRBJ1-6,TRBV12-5,CASSDDRSSYNSPLHF
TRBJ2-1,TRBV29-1,CSVAGGKGNEQFF
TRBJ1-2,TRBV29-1,CSVGAGSYGYTF
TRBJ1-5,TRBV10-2,CASSPGDGPGPQHF
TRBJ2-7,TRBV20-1,CSARGQKSYEQYF
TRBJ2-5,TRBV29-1,CSVEDPDRETQYF
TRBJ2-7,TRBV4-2,CASSRSREAVYEQYF
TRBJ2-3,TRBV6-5,CASSYSGRRSDTQYF
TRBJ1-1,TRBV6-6,CASSYSAGENTEAFF
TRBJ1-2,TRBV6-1,CASSLVRTYGYTF
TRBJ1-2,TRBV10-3,CAIRGQGSGYTF
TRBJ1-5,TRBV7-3,CASSQEGPGNQPQHF
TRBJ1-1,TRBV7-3,CASSLVLLNINTEAFF
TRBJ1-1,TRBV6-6,CASSSKTGHRGDTEAFF
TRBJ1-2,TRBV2,CASSEEGNYGYTF
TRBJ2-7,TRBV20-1,CSAKTHEGPREQYF
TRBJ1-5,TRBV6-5,CASRPPLGQPQHF
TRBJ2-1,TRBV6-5,CASSPVGSYNEQFF
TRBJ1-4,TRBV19,CASSMGTGRNEKLFF
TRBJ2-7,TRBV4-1,CASSQTGQGHEQYF
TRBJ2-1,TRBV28,CASSYTPTGQYNEQFF
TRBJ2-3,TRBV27,CASSFSGSRSDTQYF
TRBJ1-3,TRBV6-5,CASSYPGNTIYF
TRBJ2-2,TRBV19,CASSIRDRGQRTGELFF
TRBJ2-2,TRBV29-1,CSHRGANTGELFF
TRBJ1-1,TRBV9,CASSAVTEAFF
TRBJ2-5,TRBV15,CATSENPGTQYF
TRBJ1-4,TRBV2,CASIRRAPATNEKLFF
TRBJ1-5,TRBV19,CASSYQGNQPQHF
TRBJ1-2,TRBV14,CASSQDSADYGYTF
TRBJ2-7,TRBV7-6,CASSLDPPSDPYEQYF
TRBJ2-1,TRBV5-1,CASSSPAGPRDNEQFF
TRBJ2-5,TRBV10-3,CAISSGTEETQYF
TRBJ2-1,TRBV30,CAWSAGGGHAAYNEQFF
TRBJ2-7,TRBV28,CASRAKWMYF
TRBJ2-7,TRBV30,CAWSVALTYEQYF